Below, 8 T cell receptor beta chains from the same sample are listed, as sequenced in a study of control samples from healthy donors and cancer patients. The repertoire was sequenced with immunoSEQ multiplex PCR; TCRdb's copy has only in-frame clones and lacks some. The data hold 150,000 or so clones, with over 85% observed a single time. The specimen was blood. The receptors stem from a man aged 50 or older in good health.

The genes are TRBV27 and TRBJ2-1; D is perhaps TRBD2 (6 bases). This CDR3 region has 15 residues. CDR1 is MNHEY and CDR2 is SMNVEV in the germline V gene (reference sequence). Trimming removed 5 bases at V and 5 bases at J, with 16 bases between. The CDR3 reads CASSITPTRNNEQFF. DNA for the CDR3: TGTGCCAGCAGTATAACTCCGACTAGGAACAATGAGCAGTTCTTC.

CDR3 region: CASRGTGDHEQYF. The CDR3 coding sequence is TGTGCCAGCAGGGGGACAGGGGACCACGAGCAGTACTTC. The J gene is TRBJ2-7, the V gene TRBV27, with TRBD1 identical over 10 bases. CDR3 size: 13 residues. After removal of 6 bases from V and 5 bases from J, the junction contained 4 bases not matched to a gene. CDR1 is MNHEY and CDR2 is SMNVEV in the germline V gene (reference sequence).

The rearrangement uses TRBV9 and TRBJ1-1; D gene unclear. V was cut by 4 bases and J by 1 base, with 23 bases left in between. Germline CDR1 reads SGDLS; CDR2 reads YYNGEE. This CDR3 spans 18 amino acids. The CDR3 nucleotides read TGTGCCAGCAGCCCCCAATTTAAAGGCCTCCCTAGGAACACTGAAGCTTTCTTT. It translates to CASSPQFKGLPRNTEAFF. Filled out from reference TRBV9 and TRBJ1-1, the complete variable domain reads DSGVTQTPKHLITATGQRVTLRCSPRSGDLSVYWYQQSLDQGLQFLIQYYNGEERAKGNILERFSAQQFPDLHSELNLSSLELGDSALYFCASSPQFKGLPRNTEAFFGQGTRLTVV.

The chain links TRBV6-1 to TRBJ1-6; D unresolved. Between the trimmed V and J ends, which lost 3 bases and 4 bases, there was a span of 16 bases. Per germline, CDR1 MNHNS and CDR2 SASEGT. This CDR3 region has 17 residues. The CDR3 nucleotides read TGTGCCAGCAGTGAGCCTCGGCAGGCGGCGTATAATTCACCCCTCCACTTT. Residues: CASSEPRQAAYNSPLHF.

The table lists this clone with a count of one. The chain is built from TRBV7-9 and TRBJ2-7; 7 nucleotides align to TRBD1. Trimming removed 5 bases from V and 4 bases from J; junction bases left unmatched: 5. Germline V lookup: CDR1 SEHNR, CDR2 FQNEAQ (reference sequence). There are 13 residues in the CDR3. CDR3 coding DNA: TGTGCCAGCAGCCCGGGACAGCGATACGAGCAGTACTTC. It codes for CASSPGQRYEQYF.

The V and J genes are TRBV3-1 (or the pseudogene TRBV3-2) and TRBJ1-1; D ambiguous. CDR3 length equals 18 residues. Germline values: CDR1 LGHDT, CDR2 YNNKEL (reference sequence). The ends were cut back, 4 bases at V and 0 bases at J, with 21 bases in the middle. The CDR3 protein is CASSLSGRRFGVNTEAFF. CDR3 bases: TGTGCCAGCAGCCTCTCGGGCAGGCGCTTCGGGGTGAACACTGAAGCTTTCTTT.

The chain is built from TRBV18 and TRBJ1-1; the D is unclear. Trimming took off 3 bases at V and 4 bases at J, with 15 bases between the two ends. The CDR3 is 15 amino acids. Germline-derived CDR1 and CDR2 are KGHSH and LQKENI. The CDR3 sequence is CASSPPEGLSTEAFF. DNA of the CDR3: TGTGCCAGCTCACCCCCCGAGGGTTTGAGCACTGAAGCTTTCTTT.

The rearrangement uses TRBV6-2 or TRBV6-3 and TRBJ1-5; D may be TRBD1 (5 bases). The CDR3 runs 14 residues. Germline V gene lookup returns CDR1 MNHEY and CDR2 SVGEGT. Trimming removed 2 bases from V and 4 bases from J, with 9 bases in between. The chain's CDR3 is CASSYPTANQPQHF. CDR3 nucleotide sequence: TGTGCCAGCAGTTACCCGACAGCAAATCAGCCCCAGCATTTT.